The rows below give T cell receptor beta chains drawn from one sample of a study of blood T cell repertoires in COVID-19. Data came from immunoSEQ multiplex PCR; TCRdb stores just in-frame clones and leaves some out. The table records around 49,000 clones, around 81% of them present only once. The sequenced sample was peripheral blood. The receptors were gathered from a woman of 80 years or more with COVID-19, enrolled during active disease. The CDR3 runs from the conserved cysteine through the conserved F or W. The D gene is left open where the match is weak. The size of a clone is reported for some rows only, either as once, few or many, or as a class for expanded clones.

D,J,V,size,CDR3,DNA
TRBD2,TRBJ2-5,TRBV2,-,CASSGRTSGPQETQYF,TGTGCCAGCAGTGGCAGGACTAGCGGGCCTCAAGAGACCCAGTACTTC
-,TRBJ2-2,TRBV5-1,-,CASSLVEGNTGELFF,TGCGCCAGCAGCTTGGTTGAGGGCAACACCGGGGAGCTGTTTTTT
TRBD1,TRBJ1-6,TRBV5-1,-,CASSWTGDSYNSPLHF,TGCGCCAGCAGCTGGACAGGGGATTCCTATAATTCACCCCTCCACTTT
TRBD1,TRBJ2-7,TRBV28,-,CASRATGDYEQYF,TGTGCCAGCAGAGCGACAGGGGACTACGAGCAGTACTTC
TRBD2,TRBJ2-3,TRBV5-1,-,CASSFFGTSGRADTQYF,TGCGCCAGCAGCTTCTTCGGGACTAGCGGGAGAGCAGATACGCAGTATTTT
TRBD2,TRBJ2-7,TRBV15,-,CATSLGGSGEYEQYF,TGTGCCACCAGCTTGGGCGGGAGTGGGGAATACGAGCAGTACTTC
-,TRBJ1-1,TRBV25-1,-,CASSRGENTEAFF,TGTGCCAGCAGCCGGGGGGAGAACACTGAAGCTTTCTTT
TRBD2,TRBJ2-1,TRBV10-3,-,CAIRQAGISYNEQFF,TGTGCCATCAGGCAAGCGGGGATCTCCTACAATGAGCAGTTCTTC
-,TRBJ2-2,TRBV3-1/TRBV3-2,-,CASSHPLLAGELFF,TGTGCCAGCAGCCATCCATTACTAGCCGGGGAGCTGTTTTTT
TRBD1,TRBJ2-5,TRBV6-5,few,CASSYKGAKETQYF,TGTGCCAGCAGTTATAAGGGGGCGAAAGAGACCCAGTACTTC
-,TRBJ2-1,TRBV2,-,CASSEPGLRNEQFF,TGTGCCAGCAGTGAACCGGGACTGCGCAATGAGCAGTTCTTC
-,TRBJ2-1,TRBV12-3/TRBV12-4,-,CASSLQLYNEQFF,TGTGCCAGCAGTTTACAACTTTACAATGAGCAGTTCTTC